Below are 29 T cell receptor beta chains sequenced from a single sample in a study of blood T cells in healthy people across ages. For the second PCR, which ran for roughly 6 to 12 cycles, a sample-barcoded 5' primer and a J-beta primer mix were used. Via MiXCR, TCRdb re-called the 5' RACE reads, giving one row per CDR3 protein. Here the sample spans under 1,100,000 distinct CDR3 sequences, around 25% being singletons. This same sample was also taken into another study, of T cells of mothers and their children.

Sequencing input: blood. These receptors originate from a girl aged 2 to 10 in good health.

J is TRBJ2-5 and V is TRBV5-1, with D perhaps given as TRBD1 or TRBD2 (5 bases each). The end of the DNA is better explained by TRBJ2-1, so the J call may be wrong. This CDR3 comprises 16 residues. Germline V CDR1 and CDR2: SGHRS, YFSETQ. The CDR3 DNA is TGCGCCAGCTCTAAGATCTTAGGGGAGAGTAGGGCTGAGCAGTTCTTC. Amino acid sequence: CASSKILGESRAEQFF.

The chain links TRBV9 to TRBJ2-1; 9 bases align to TRBD2. Losses at the gene ends were 3 bases for V and 3 bases for J; bases not matched to a gene: 13. Germline V gene data show CDR1 as SGDLS and CDR2 as YYNGEE. This CDR3 has 18 residues. The CDR3 loop reads CASSGRGREGRFYNEQFF. The CDR3 DNA sequence: TGTGCCAGCAGCGGACGGGGGCGGGAGGGGAGATTCTACAATGAGCAGTTCTTC.

The chain has TRBV29-1 and TRBJ2-7; 7 positions agree with TRBD1. The germline V gene encodes CDR1 SQVTM and CDR2 ANQGSEA. The CDR3 length is 13 residues. With V trimmed by 7 bases and J by 3 bases, 9 bases remained unmatched. In DNA form, the CDR3 reads TGCAGCGCCCAGGGGGACAGCCTCTACGAGCAGTACTTC. Translation gives CSAQGDSLYEQYF.

This rearrangement joins TRBV20-1 to TRBJ2-5, with D unresolved. Germline values: CDR1 DFQATT, CDR2 SNEGSKA (reference sequence). Trimming removed 0 bases from V and 4 bases from J, with 15 bases in between. The CDR3 is 15 amino acids. CDR3 loop: CSARDKTRLRETQYF. The CDR3 DNA reads as TGCAGTGCTAGAGATAAGACCCGCCTGAGAGAGACCCAGTACTTC.

The chain is built from TRBV29-1 and TRBJ2-6; 7 bases agree with TRBD1. This CDR3 has 15 amino acids. From germline, CDR1 is SQVTM and CDR2 ANQGSEA. Trimming took 7 bases from V and 1 from J; bases not matched to a gene: 7. The CDR3 nucleotides read TGCAGCGCCAAGACGGACAGGTCTGGGGCCAACGTCCTGACTTTC. Encoded protein: CSAKTDRSGANVLTF.

The CDR3 is CSATGTGANIQYF. The DNA for the CDR3 is TGCAGTGCTACCGGGACAGGGGCAAACATTCAGTACTTC. The chain couples TRBV20-1 to TRBJ2-4, with 10 bases aligning to TRBD1. There are 13 residues in the CDR3. Germline lookup yields CDR1 DFQATT and CDR2 SNEGSKA (reference sequence). The V and J ends lost 4 bases and 6 bases, in that order; junction bases with no gene match: 3.

The rearrangement joins TRBV28 to TRBJ1-1; no clear D. CDR1 and CDR2 (germline): MDHEN, SYDVKM. The CDR3 consists of 14 residues. Deletions cut 2 bases from V and 3 bases from J, with 10 bases between. Here the CDR3 reads CASSLRLRDTEAFF. In DNA form, the CDR3 reads TGTGCCAGCAGTTTAAGGTTGCGGGACACTGAAGCTTTCTTT. Variable domain in full (rest from reference TRBV28 and TRBJ1-1): DVKVTQSSRYLVKRTGEKVFLECVQDMDHENMFWYRQDPGLGLRLIYFSYDVKMKEKGDIPEGYSVSREKKERFSLILESASTNQTSMYLCASSLRLRDTEAFFGQGTRLTVV.

The chain is built from TRBV6-1 and TRBJ2-1; 7 bases line up with TRBD2. Per the germline V gene, CDR1 is MNHNS and CDR2 is SASEGT. The CDR3 is made up of 16 amino acids. After removal of 7 bases from V and 6 bases from J, the junction contained 15 bases not matched to a gene. DNA of the CDR3: TGTGCCAGCACCAAAGGGAGGGACTCCTCTATCAATGAGCAGTTCTTC. It yields the protein CASTKGRDSSINEQFF.

The chain uses TRBV2 and TRBJ2-5; D may be TRBD2 (7 bases). This CDR3 has 16 residues. The V end lost 10 bases, the J end lost 4 bases, and 25 bases lay between the germline ends. CDR1 is SNHLY, CDR2 FYNNEI, per germline. This chain's CDR3 is CAIESRGGQDRETQYF. In DNA, the CDR3 is TGTGCCATCGAATCAAGGGGGGGGCAAGACCGAGAGACCCAGTACTTC.

The sample holds a few counts of this clonotype. The chain is built from TRBV6-2 or TRBV6-3 and TRBJ2-5, with D tentatively TRBD1 (6 bases). The CDR3 is 13 amino acids. Germline lookup yields CDR1 MNHEY and CDR2 SVGEGT. Between the trimmed V and J ends, which lost 8 bases and 0 bases, there was a span of 10 bases. CDR3 sequence: CASATGNQETQYF. The DNA for the CDR3 is TGTGCCAGCGCAACAGGGAACCAAGAGACCCAGTACTTC.

This clonotype showed up just a few times. The gene calls are TRBV20-1 and TRBJ2-7; no reliable D call. The germline V and J ends were trimmed by 3 bases and 2 bases, with 8 bases remaining between them. The germline V gene encodes CDR1 DFQATT and CDR2 SNEGSKA (reference sequence). The CDR3 totals 12 residues. For the CDR3, the DNA is TGCAGTGCTAGCCTACTCCCCTACGAGCAGTACTTC. Translated: CSASLLPYEQYF.

The rearrangement uses TRBV10-3 and TRBJ2-7; TRBD2 agrees at 7 bases. V lost 9 bases to trimming and J lost 2 bases; unmatched junction nucleotides: 7. The CDR3 has 13 residues. CDR1 is ENHRY and CDR2 is SYGVKD in the germline V gene. The CDR3 nucleotides read TGTGCCATGAACAGCGGGGAAGCCTACGAGCAGTACTTC. Protein sequence: CAMNSGEAYEQYF.

The chain links TRBV24-1 to TRBJ2-3; 9 bases line up with TRBD1. The CDR3 consists of 17 residues. The ends lost 2 bases at V and 0 bases at J; junction bases unmatched: 5. Per the germline V gene, CDR1 is KGHDR and CDR2 is SFDVKD. CDR3 in amino acids: CATSDSRTGASTDTQYF. The CDR3 nucleotides are TGTGCCACCAGTGATTCGCGGACAGGGGCCAGCACAGATACGCAGTATTTT.

The chain links TRBV28 to TRBJ1-4; 9 bases line up with TRBD1. Germline V CDR1 and CDR2: MDHEN, SYDVKM. The CDR3 runs 15 residues. V lost 2 bases and J lost 10; bases outside the gene matches: 8. In nucleotides, the CDR3 is TGTGCCAGCAGTTTAACCGGGACAGGGACGCGAAAACTGTTTTTT. Translating it yields CASSLTGTGTRKLFF.

This clonotype was seen a handful of times. J is TRBJ1-4 and V is TRBV15; D is perhaps TRBD1 (5 bases). The V end was cut by 1 base, the J end by 6 bases, with 21 bases between. Germline CDR1 reads LNHNV; CDR2 reads YYDKDF (reference sequence). There are 18 residues in the CDR3. CDR3 sequence reads: CATSRVRNSGTPDEKLFF. In DNA, the CDR3 is TGTGCCACCAGCAGAGTAAGAAACTCCGGGACGCCCGATGAAAAACTGTTTTTT.

The chain recombines TRBV6-6 with TRBJ2-7; perhaps TRBD1 as D (6 bases). Germline CDR1 is MNHNY and CDR2 is SVGAGI (reference sequence). Trimming cost V 2 bases and J 12 bases, with 26 bases left between them. CDR3 size: 16 residues. In nucleotides, the CDR3 is TGTGCCAGCAGTTACCCTCAGGGACATCACCAAGAGACCCGGTACTTC. Residues: CASSYPQGHHQETRYF.

The chain employs TRBV5-1 and TRBJ2-5, with 11 bases identical to TRBD2. J gave up 2 bases and V 0 bases, and 6 bases lay outside the gene matches. From germline, CDR1 is SGHRS and CDR2 YFSETQ. This CDR3 is 17 amino acids long. The CDR3: CASSLGSLAGGQETQYF. The CDR3 DNA follows: TGCGCCAGCAGCTTGGGTTCGCTAGCGGGAGGACAAGAGACCCAGTACTTC.

In the case of this clonotype: Since the CDR3 does not end with the conserved phenylalanine or tryptophan, this likely comes from a read error. The genes are TRBV3-1 and TRBJ1-2; D is unresolved. V lost 0 bases and J 3 bases, leaving 11 bases between the germline ends. The CDR3 consists of 15 residues. The germline CDR1 and CDR2 sequences are LGHDT and YNNKEL (reference sequence). In DNA, the CDR3 is TGTGCCAGCAGCCAAGAAATGAAGGGTGACTATGGCTACACCATC. This sequence encodes CASSQEMKGDYGYTI.

The chain uses TRBV5-1 and TRBJ2-1, with 13 bases that match TRBD2. J gave up 6 bases and V 3 bases, and 6 bases lay outside the gene matches. Germline assignment: CDR1 SGHRS and CDR2 YFSETQ. CDR3 length: 16 residues. In nucleotides, the CDR3 is TGCGCCAGCAGCTCTGGGACTAGCGGGATGGGCAATGAGCAGTTCTTC. Encoded protein: CASSSGTSGMGNEQFF.

The gene calls are TRBV7-9 and TRBJ2-1; 7 bases agree with TRBD2. CDR1 SEHNR and CDR2 FQNEAQ come from the germline V gene (reference sequence). Unmatched junction bases numbered 8, after V lost 2 bases and J lost 7 bases. CDR3 length: 15 amino acids. For the CDR3, the DNA is TGTGCCAGCAGCTTATTTGGACGGGGGGAAAATGAGCAGTTCTTC. It specifies CASSLFGRGENEQFF.

This rearrangement joins TRBV29-1 to TRBJ2-5; no definite D call. The J call may not be correct, given that the DNA end is closer to TRBJ2-1. Germline CDR1 SQVTM, CDR2 ANQGSEA. The CDR3 sequence is 14 residues long. The CDR3 is CSVYTGWADNEQFF. The CDR3 nucleotides read TGCAGCGTCTACACCGGGTGGGCTGACAATGAGCAGTTCTTC.

The chain is built from TRBV4-1 and TRBJ1-2; no clear D gene. Germline CDR1 is MGHRA and CDR2 is YSYEKL. There are 20 residues in the CDR3. V was clipped by 4 bases and J by 0 bases, with 27 bases between them. The CDR3 region has the DNA TGCGCCAGCAGCCGCCCCTCGATTCTAGTCCTTTCTTTAGCTAACTATGGCTACACCTTC. It translates to CASSRPSILVLSLANYGYTF.

V gene TRBV7-9 combines with J gene TRBJ2-7; D gene ambiguous. V lost 1 base, J lost 6 bases, and 13 bases lay in between. The CDR3 is 14 amino acids. CDR1 is SEHNR, CDR2 FQNEAQ, per germline (reference sequence). The CDR3: CASSLEAEFGEQYF. The CDR3 region has the DNA TGTGCCAGCAGCTTAGAGGCGGAGTTCGGCGAGCAGTACTTC.

This clonotype was seen more than once but under ten times. V gene TRBV7-3 combines with J gene TRBJ2-7; maybe TRBD2 (6 bases). The end of the DNA aligns better with TRBJ2-5, so the J call may be wrong. CDR3 size: 13 residues. Per the germline V gene, CDR1 is SGHTA and CDR2 is FQGTGA. DNA for the CDR3: TGTGCCAGCAACCCCGGGGAGGACGAGACCCAGTACTTC. Amino acid sequence: CASNPGEDETQYF.

This clonotype was picked up a small number of times. CDR3 bases: TGCAGTGCCGACACAACGGGACTAGCGGGAGGGCCGGCCCGTGAGCAGTTCTTC. Residues: CSADTTGLAGGPAREQFF. V usage is TRBV20-1 and J usage is TRBJ2-5; 16 nucleotides line up with TRBD2. The tail of the sequence fits TRBJ2-1 better, so the J call may be wrong. Germline CDR1 reads DFQATT; CDR2 reads SNEGSKA (reference sequence). The CDR3 is 18 residues long.

V usage is TRBV4-1 and J usage is TRBJ2-1; TRBD2 is a possible D gene (5 bases). From germline, CDR1 is MGHRA and CDR2 YSYEKL. The CDR3 sequence is 18 residues long. Trimming left V 4 bases short and J 0 bases short, with 19 bases between. This CDR3 reads CASSLPKPRGPSYNEQFF. CDR3 nucleotide sequence: TGCGCCAGCAGCCTACCTAAACCCCGCGGGCCCTCCTACAATGAGCAGTTCTTC.

This clonotype turned up a few times. The gene calls are TRBV4-3 and TRBJ2-6; D remains ambiguous. The germline CDR1 and CDR2 sequences are LGHNA and YSLEER. The V gene lost 0 bases and the J gene lost 0 bases, with 12 bases spanning the gap. The CDR3 sequence is 18 residues long. CDR3 bases: TGCGCCAGCAGCCAAGATCATGGCGGCCTCTCTGGGGCCAACGTCCTGACTTTC. This sequence encodes CASSQDHGGLSGANVLTF.

This clonotype was counted between two and nine times. The rearrangement joins TRBV9 to TRBJ2-7, with a weak D call TRBD2 (6 bases). V lost 0 bases to trimming and J lost 2 bases, with 15 bases between them. The CDR3 runs to 16 residues. Per germline, CDR1 SGDLS and CDR2 YYNGEE. In nucleotides, the CDR3 is TGTGCCAGCAGCGTAGGTGGGGCGGGATACGCCTACGAGCAGTACTTC. It codes for CASSVGGAGYAYEQYF. Complete variable domain (other parts from reference TRBV9 and TRBJ2-7): DSGVTQTPKHLITATGQRVTLRCSPRSGDLSVYWYQQSLDQGLQFLIQYYNGEERAKGNILERFSAQQFPDLHSELNLSSLELGDSALYFCASSVGGAGYAYEQYFGPGTRLTVT.

This chain uses TRBV20-1 with TRBJ2-1, with 13 bases identical to TRBD2. This CDR3 is 18 amino acids long. With 5 bases clipped from V and 0 bases from J, the junction kept 10 bases outside the gene matches. Germline V gene data show CDR1 as DFQATT and CDR2 as SNEGSKA (reference sequence). The CDR3 sequence: CSAVPGLAGWASYNEQFF. CDR3 DNA: TGCAGTGCTGTTCCGGGACTAGCGGGGTGGGCCTCCTACAATGAGCAGTTCTTC.